Following are 25 T cell receptor beta chains from one sample sequenced in a study of CD8 T cells in Susac syndrome. Random hexamers served to reverse transcribe roughly 0.45 to 1 ug RNA. A single record per CDR3 protein comes from TCRdb applying MiXCR to the immunoSEQ multiplex PCR reads. The data show 100,000 to 150,000 distinct CDR3 sequences, 90% to 95% seen once. The sequenced sample was CD8+ T cells from PBMCs. All receptors come from a human donor with multiple sclerosis.

V gene TRBV5-4 combines with J gene TRBJ2-2, with 16 positions matching TRBD2. The CDR3 runs to 17 residues. V gave up 7 bases and J gave up 3 bases; unmatched junction bases: 6. The germline V gene encodes CDR1 SGHNT and CDR2 YYREEE (reference sequence). CDR3 residues: CASSGTSGRADTGELFF. Here the CDR3 DNA reads TGTGCCAGCTCCGGGACTAGCGGGAGGGCCGACACCGGGGAGCTGTTTTTT.

The CDR3 sequence: CASSRTAGVSGNTIYF. In DNA, the CDR3 is TGTGCCAGCAGCCGGACCGCAGGCGTCTCTGGAAACACCATATATTTT. This chain links TRBV7-9 with TRBJ1-3, with D unclear. The CDR3 extends over 16 amino acids. V lost 5 bases, J lost 0 bases, and 14 bases lay in between. CDR1 is SEHNR, CDR2 FQNEAQ, per germline (reference sequence).

The count of this clonotype is one. The chain recombines TRBV7-3 with TRBJ1-1; D is ambiguous. V gave up 5 bases and J gave up 1 base, with 17 bases separating them. CDR1 is SGHTA and CDR2 is FQGTGA in the germline V gene. CDR3 length equals 16 residues. This chain's CDR3 is CASSPAPADSNTEAFF. For the CDR3, the DNA is TGTGCCAGCAGCCCTGCCCCGGCGGACTCGAACACTGAAGCTTTCTTT.

The J gene is TRBJ1-1, the V gene TRBV29-1; TRBD1 aligns across 7 bases. Germline assignment: CDR1 SQVTM and CDR2 ANQGSEA. The V and J ends lost 5 bases and 0 bases, in that order; junction bases with no gene match: 3. This CDR3 has 13 residues. The CDR3 region has the DNA TGCAGCGTTCCGGGACAGATGAACACTGAAGCTTTCTTT. This gives the protein CSVPGQMNTEAFF.

The chain joins TRBV14 to TRBJ1-2; D is undetermined. In germline, CDR1 is SGHDN, CDR2 FVKESK. CDR3 length: 12 residues. The germline V and J ends were trimmed by 8 bases and 4 bases, with 11 bases remaining between them. The CDR3 region is CASVRLGYGYTF. CDR3 sequence (DNA): TGTGCCAGCGTGCGACTCGGCTATGGCTACACCTTC.

The CDR3 DNA is TGTGCCAGCAGTGAATGGGGGGGTCAAGAGACCCAGTACTTC. It codes for CASSEWGGQETQYF. The J gene is TRBJ2-5, the V gene TRBV2, with 7 bases matching TRBD2. The CDR3 extends over 14 amino acids. Germline V gene sequence: CDR1 SNHLY, CDR2 FYNNEI. J lost 2 bases, V lost 2 bases, and 2 bases had no gene match.

The gene calls are TRBV12-3 or TRBV12-4 and TRBJ2-3, with 8 bases identical to TRBD2. The junction had 3 bases not matched to a gene; V was cut back by 6 bases and J by 4 bases. The CDR3 has 13 amino acids. The CDR3, as DNA: TGTGCCAGCAGCCCACTAGCGGCAGATACGCAGTATTTT. It encodes CASSPLAADTQYF.

V gene TRBV15 combines with J gene TRBJ1-1; the D is unclear. The CDR3 extends over 12 amino acids. Trimming pared 3 bases from V and 6 bases from J, leaving 8 bases between. Per germline, CDR1 LNHNV and CDR2 YYDKDF (reference sequence). This CDR3 reads CATSSLGSEAFF. For the CDR3, the DNA is TGTGCCACCAGCAGTTTGGGGTCTGAAGCTTTCTTT.

This chain uses TRBV6-2 or TRBV6-3 with TRBJ2-2, with 8 bases that match TRBD1. The CDR3 sequence is 14 residues long. J lost 4 bases, V lost 8 bases, and 6 bases had no gene match. Germline V gene data show CDR1 as MNHEY and CDR2 as SVGEGT. Here the CDR3 reads CASLQGGATGELFF. The CDR3 nucleotides read TGTGCCAGCCTACAGGGGGGAGCCACCGGGGAGCTGTTTTTT.

The chain couples TRBV13 to TRBJ2-2; no definite D call. V was cut by 1 base and J by 0 bases, with 9 bases left in between. Germline assignment: CDR1 PRHDT and CDR2 FYEKMQ (reference sequence). CDR3 length equals 16 residues. The chain's CDR3 is CASSLVPVANTGELFF. The CDR3 coding sequence is TGTGCCAGCAGCTTAGTTCCGGTTGCGAACACCGGGGAGCTGTTTTTT.

This chain connects TRBV5-1 to TRBJ2-3, with D possibly matching TRBD2 (6 bases). The V gene lost 2 bases and the J gene lost 0 bases, with 19 bases spanning the gap. CDR1 SGHRS and CDR2 YFSETQ come from the germline V gene. The CDR3 has 18 amino acids. The CDR3 is CASSLVSGTRTSTDTQYF. In nucleotides, the CDR3 is TGCGCCAGCAGCTTAGTCTCGGGGACTCGCACTAGCACAGATACGCAGTATTTT. Complete variable domain (other parts from reference TRBV5-1 and TRBJ2-3): KAGVTQTPRYLIKTRGQQVTLSCSPISGHRSVSWYQQTPGQGLQFLFEYFSETQRNKGNFPGRFSGRQFSNSRSEMNVSTLELGDSALYLCASSLVSGTRTSTDTQYFGPGTRLTVL.

The rearrangement joins TRBV24-1 to TRBJ2-5, with D unclear. The CDR3 loop spans 12 amino acids. V lost 4 bases and J 4 bases, leaving 6 bases between the germline ends. Germline V gene data show CDR1 as KGHDR and CDR2 as SFDVKD. CDR3 region: CATSESRETQYF. The CDR3 region has the DNA TGTGCCACCAGTGAGAGTAGAGAGACCCAGTACTTC.

The rearrangement uses TRBV19 and TRBJ2-7; D unresolved. Germline-derived CDR1 and CDR2 are LNHDA and SQIVND (reference sequence). CDR3 size: 14 residues. Trimming removed 3 bases from V and 2 bases from J, with 11 bases in between. CDR3 coding DNA: TGTGCCAGTAGTATTTTGGTTGGAGCCTACGAGCAGTACTTC. This encodes CASSILVGAYEQYF.

The V and J genes are TRBV5-1 and TRBJ1-1; D call uncertain. The CDR3 extends over 15 amino acids. Germline V gene data show CDR1 as SGHRS and CDR2 as YFSETQ. V dropped 4 bases and J dropped 5 bases, with 18 bases sitting between them. The CDR3, as DNA: TGCGCCAGCAGCGGAGGACGGACGCCGAAGACTGAAGCTTTCTTT. It yields the protein CASSGGRTPKTEAFF.

The chain is built from TRBV7-9 and TRBJ2-7; D is unclear. Looked up from germline, CDR1 is SEHNR and CDR2 is FQNEAQ (reference sequence). The CDR3 length is 14 residues. Trimming pared 2 bases from V and 2 bases from J, leaving 10 bases between. The CDR3 sequence: CASSLSLFPYEQYV. The CDR3 nucleotides read TGTGCCAGCAGCTTATCTTTGTTCCCCTACGAGCAGTACGTC.

V and J are TRBV5-1 and TRBJ2-1; TRBD1 matches 11 bases. Trimming removed 4 bases from V and 6 bases from J; junction bases left unmatched: 6. Per the germline V gene, CDR1 is SGHRS and CDR2 is YFSETQ. The CDR3 consists of 15 residues. In nucleotides, the CDR3 is TGCGCCAGCAGCAACCGGGACAGGGGGGCCAATGAGCAGTTCTTC. It yields the protein CASSNRDRGANEQFF.

V is TRBV28 and J is TRBJ2-7; 12 bases line up with TRBD1. From germline, CDR1 is MDHEN and CDR2 SYDVKM. The CDR3 runs to 14 residues. With 6 bases clipped from V and 7 bases from J, the junction kept 7 bases outside the gene matches. As DNA, the CDR3 is TGTGCCAGCAGGGAGGGACAGGGGGCTTGGGAGCAGTACTTC. Translation: CASREGQGAWEQYF.

This chain connects TRBV10-2 to TRBJ2-5, with D hard to call. V lost 0 bases and J 2 bases, leaving 13 bases between the germline ends. Germline V CDR1 and CDR2: WSHSY, SAAADI. The CDR3 runs 16 residues. The CDR3 reads CASSESIGTKQETQYF. As DNA, the CDR3 is TGCGCCAGCAGTGAGTCGATAGGCACAAAACAAGAGACCCAGTACTTC.

Here the CDR3 reads CASSPSPGGSDTQYF. The CDR3 region has the DNA TGTGCCAGCAGCCCCTCTCCGGGGGGATCAGATACGCAGTATTTT. The V and J genes are TRBV9 and TRBJ2-3; TRBD2 matches 7 bases. CDR3 length: 15 residues. V trimming: 4 bases; J trimming: 4 bases; junction bases outside the gene matches: 9. The germline V gene encodes CDR1 SGDLS and CDR2 YYNGEE.

This clonotype appeared a single time. The chain is built from TRBV5-1 and TRBJ2-5; 8 nucleotides match TRBD1. Germline lookup yields CDR1 SGHRS and CDR2 YFSETQ. CDR3 length: 16 residues. V lost 4 bases to trimming and J lost 5 bases; unmatched junction nucleotides: 13. CDR3: CASSPTRTGSWETQYF. The CDR3 DNA reads as TGCGCCAGCAGCCCCACACGGACAGGGAGTTGGGAGACCCAGTACTTC.

The chain couples TRBV3-1 to TRBJ2-3; the D gene is possibly TRBD2 (5 bases). The germline V and J ends were trimmed by 2 bases and 8 bases, with 14 bases remaining between them. Germline CDR1 LGHDT, CDR2 YNNKEL (reference sequence). This CDR3 has 14 residues. CDR3 coding DNA: TGTGCCAGCAGCCAACCCCCGGACTCCCTTACGCAGTATTTT. It encodes CASSQPPDSLTQYF.

CDR3 bases: TGCGCCAGCAGCTGGTCAGGGGCAGACGAGCAGTACTTC. Its protein product is CASSWSGADEQYF. This sequence joins TRBV5-1 and TRBJ2-7, with D possibly matching TRBD1 (6 bases). This CDR3 has 13 amino acids. From germline, CDR1 is SGHRS and CDR2 YFSETQ. V lost 3 bases and J lost 5, with 12 bases in between.

This sequence joins TRBV12-3 or TRBV12-4 and TRBJ2-2, with 9 bases fitting TRBD1. Trimming at V came to 3 bases and at J to 1 base, leaving 0 bases not matched to a gene. The length of the CDR3 is 15 residues. This chain's CDR3 is CASSLTGGNTGELFF. DNA of the CDR3: TGTGCCAGCAGTTTGACAGGGGGGAACACCGGGGAGCTGTTTTTT.

The chain has TRBV6-1 and TRBJ2-3; D gene unclear. CDR1 and CDR2 (germline): MNHNS, SASEGT. V gave up 1 base and J gave up 0 bases, with 20 bases separating them. The CDR3 sequence is 19 residues long. The CDR3 loop is CASSEVRLSWALSTDTQYF. In nucleotides, the CDR3 is TGTGCCAGCAGTGAAGTCCGGTTATCCTGGGCGTTGAGCACAGATACGCAGTATTTT.

The chain recombines TRBV10-3 with TRBJ2-2; unclear D gene. V shed 2 bases and J shed 1 base, with 14 bases lying between them. Germline values: CDR1 ENHRY, CDR2 SYGVKD. CDR3 size: 17 residues. CDR3 loop: CAISETLSMENTGELFF. CDR3 coding DNA: TGTGCCATCAGTGAGACCTTATCAATGGAGAACACCGGGGAGCTGTTTTTT.